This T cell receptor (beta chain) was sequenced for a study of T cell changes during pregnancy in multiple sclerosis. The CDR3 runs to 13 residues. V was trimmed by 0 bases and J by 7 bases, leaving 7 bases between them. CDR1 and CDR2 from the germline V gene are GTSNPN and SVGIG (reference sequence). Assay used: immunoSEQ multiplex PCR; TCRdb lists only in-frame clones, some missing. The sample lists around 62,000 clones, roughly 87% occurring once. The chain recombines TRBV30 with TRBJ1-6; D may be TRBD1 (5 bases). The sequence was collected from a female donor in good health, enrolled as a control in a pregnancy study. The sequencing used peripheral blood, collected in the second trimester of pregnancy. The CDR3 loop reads CAWSVKGNSPLHF. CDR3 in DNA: TGTGCCTGGAGTGTTAAGGGGAATTCACCCCTCCACTTT.